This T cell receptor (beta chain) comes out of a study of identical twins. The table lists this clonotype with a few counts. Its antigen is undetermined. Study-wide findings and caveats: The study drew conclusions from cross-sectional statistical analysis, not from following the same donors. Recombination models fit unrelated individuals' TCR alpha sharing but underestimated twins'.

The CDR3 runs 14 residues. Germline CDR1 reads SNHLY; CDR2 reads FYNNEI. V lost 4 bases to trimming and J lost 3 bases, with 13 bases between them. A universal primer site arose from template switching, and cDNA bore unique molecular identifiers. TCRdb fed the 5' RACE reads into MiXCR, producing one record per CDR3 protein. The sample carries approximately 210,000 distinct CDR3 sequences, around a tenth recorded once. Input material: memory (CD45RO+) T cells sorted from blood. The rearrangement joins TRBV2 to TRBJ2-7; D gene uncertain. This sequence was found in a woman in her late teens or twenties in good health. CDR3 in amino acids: CASSVSLSLYEQYF. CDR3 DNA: TGTGCCAGCAGTGTATCCCTATCCCTCTACGAGCAGTACTTC.